A selection of T cell receptor beta chains follows, all from one sample in a study of T-cell memory formation after mild COVID-19. TCRdb independently ran MiXCR on the 5' RACE reads; one entry per CDR3 protein. In the table there are 450,000 to 650,000 distinct CDR3 sequences, around 20% of which are singletons. The source material was PBMCs or a T cell subset sorted from them (not recorded which). The receptor source for this set is an adult woman who had mild COVID-19 (a few samples of this study predate the infection). Cell type and time point are not known. The CDR3 runs from the conserved cysteine through the conserved F or W. A D gene is named only where the DNA matches it firmly. Size is stated for part of the rows, as once, few or many counts, or as a class when the clone is expanded.

V gene: TRBV18; D gene: TRBD1; CDR3 length: 16; clone size: .; J gene: TRBJ2-7; CDR3 DNA: TGTGCCAGCTCACAGGGGACAGGGAGGAGCTCCTACGAGCAGTACTTC; CDR3 protein: CASSQGTGRSSYEQYF
V gene: TRBV6-2/TRBV6-3; D gene: .; CDR3 length: 12; clone size: .; J gene: TRBJ2-7; CDR3 DNA: TGTGCCAGCAAGACAAGTGGCTACGAGCAGTACTTC; CDR3 protein: CASKTSGYEQYF
V gene: TRBV11-2; D gene: .; CDR3 length: 16; clone size: few; J gene: TRBJ2-7; CDR3 DNA: TGTGCCAGCAGCACTGAATCGGCAGGCCGCAACTACGAGCAGTACTTC; CDR3 protein: CASSTESAGRNYEQYF
V gene: TRBV7-6; D gene: TRBD1; CDR3 length: 14; clone size: few; J gene: TRBJ2-7; CDR3 DNA: TGTGCCAGCAGCACCCGGACAGGGTACTACGAGCAGTACTTC; CDR3 protein: CASSTRTGYYEQYF
V gene: TRBV7-6; D gene: .; CDR3 length: 14; clone size: .; J gene: TRBJ2-7; CDR3 DNA: TGTGCCAGCAGCTTAGCCTCCCCCAGGGAGGAGCAGTACTTC; CDR3 protein: CASSLASPREEQYF
V gene: TRBV4-1; D gene: TRBD1; CDR3 length: 19; clone size: few; J gene: TRBJ2-1; CDR3 DNA: TGCGCCAGCAGCCAAGATGGGGGACAGGGGAGGGCGTCTAGGAATGAGCAGTTCTTC; CDR3 protein: CASSQDGGQGRASRNEQFF
V gene: TRBV12-3/TRBV12-4; D gene: TRBD1; CDR3 length: 15; clone size: few; J gene: TRBJ2-6; CDR3 DNA: TGTGCCAGCAGTAACAGGGGAGCTGGGGCCAACGTCCTGACTTTC; CDR3 protein: CASSNRGAGANVLTF
V gene: TRBV5-1; D gene: TRBD2; CDR3 length: 17; clone size: .; J gene: TRBJ2-3; CDR3 DNA: TGCGCCAGCAGCTTGGCCGGGGCTAGCGGGGGGTCAGATACGCAGTATTTT; CDR3 protein: CASSLAGASGGSDTQYF
V gene: TRBV6-1; D gene: .; CDR3 length: 14; clone size: .; J gene: TRBJ1-2; CDR3 DNA: TGTGCCAGCAGCTATACCGGGACGGCTTATGGCTACACCTTC; CDR3 protein: CASSYTGTAYGYTF
V gene: TRBV20-1; D gene: TRBD1; CDR3 length: 11; clone size: few; J gene: TRBJ1-1; CDR3 DNA: TGCAGTGCTAGGGACAGGGCTGAAGCTTTCTTT; CDR3 protein: CSARDRAEAFF
V gene: TRBV3-1; D gene: TRBD1; CDR3 length: 13; clone size: few; J gene: TRBJ1-3; CDR3 DNA: TGTGCCAGTGGAAGGGACAGTCGAAACACCATATATTTT; CDR3 protein: CASGRDSRNTIYF
V gene: TRBV18; D gene: TRBD2; CDR3 length: 15; clone size: .; J gene: TRBJ2-1; CDR3 DNA: TGTGCCAGCTCACTTGGGACTAGCGGGACAGGTGAGCAGTTCTTC; CDR3 protein: CASSLGTSGTGEQFF
V gene: TRBV7-9; D gene: .; CDR3 length: 12; clone size: .; J gene: TRBJ2-7; CDR3 DNA: TGTGCCAGCAGCCAATTTAAGGGGGTACAGTACTTC; CDR3 protein: CASSQFKGVQYF
V gene: TRBV4-3; D gene: .; CDR3 length: 17; clone size: few; J gene: TRBJ2-1; CDR3 DNA: TGCGCCAGCAGCCAGGCCCCTTCAGGAGTCGGGGCCAATGAGCAGTTCTTC; CDR3 protein: CASSQAPSGVGANEQFF
V gene: TRBV7-2; D gene: .; CDR3 length: 16; clone size: .; J gene: TRBJ2-1; CDR3 DNA: TGTGCCAGCAGCTCCACCGGGGTAATCGGTGTCGGTGAGCAGTTCTTC; CDR3 protein: CASSSTGVIGVGEQFF
V gene: TRBV7-6; D gene: .; CDR3 length: 15; clone size: .; J gene: TRBJ2-3; CDR3 DNA: TGTGCCAGCAGCCTTGGCGGGGGCACGGGTGCTACGCAGTATTTT; CDR3 protein: CASSLGGGTGATQYF
V gene: TRBV7-2; D gene: .; CDR3 length: 15; clone size: few; J gene: TRBJ2-3; CDR3 DNA: TGTGCCAGCAGCTTCCGGTTAGCGGGCACAGATACGCAGTATTTT; CDR3 protein: CASSFRLAGTDTQYF
V gene: TRBV10-3; D gene: .; CDR3 length: 15; clone size: .; J gene: TRBJ1-2; CDR3 DNA: TGTGCCATCAGTGAACTTAGTCGGGGGTACTATGGCTACACCTTC; CDR3 protein: CAISELSRGYYGYTF
V gene: TRBV5-1; D gene: TRBD1; CDR3 length: 15; clone size: few; J gene: TRBJ2-1; CDR3 DNA: TGCGCCAGCAGCCCGGACAGGGCCTCCTACAATGAGCAGTCCTTC; CDR3 protein: CASSPDRASYNEQSF
V gene: TRBV7-6; D gene: TRBD2; CDR3 length: 15; clone size: .; J gene: TRBJ2-1; CDR3 DNA: TGTGCCAGCAGCTTAGTAGCGGGAGGCCGGGGTGAGCAGTTCTTC; CDR3 protein: CASSLVAGGRGEQFF
V gene: TRBV6-5; D gene: TRBD2; CDR3 length: 18; clone size: .; J gene: TRBJ2-1; CDR3 DNA: TGTGCCAGCAGTTCCCGACTAGCGGGTTCGCTCTCCTACAATGAGCAGTTCTTC; CDR3 protein: CASSSRLAGSLSYNEQFF
V gene: TRBV5-1; D gene: .; CDR3 length: 13; clone size: .; J gene: TRBJ1-1; CDR3 DNA: TGCGCCAGCAGCTTGGTAGGGGAGGTCGAAGCTTTCTTT; CDR3 protein: CASSLVGEVEAFF
V gene: TRBV7-2; D gene: .; CDR3 length: 14; clone size: .; J gene: TRBJ1-5; CDR3 DNA: TGTGCCAGCAGCCAAGACCGGAGCAATCAGCCCCAGCATTTT; CDR3 protein: CASSQDRSNQPQHF
V gene: TRBV6-5; D gene: .; CDR3 length: 16; clone size: .; J gene: TRBJ2-3; CDR3 DNA: TGTGCCAGCAGTTACTCCTTTAGCTCTAGCACAGATACGCAGTATTTT; CDR3 protein: CASSYSFSSSTDTQYF
V gene: TRBV5-1; D gene: TRBD1; CDR3 length: 13; clone size: many; J gene: TRBJ2-7; CDR3 DNA: TGCGCCAGCAGCAGGGACAGGGGCCACGAGCAGTACTTC; CDR3 protein: CASSRDRGHEQYF